Shown below are 6 T cell receptor beta chains from a single sample sequenced in a study of T cell changes during pregnancy in multiple sclerosis. Profiling relied on immunoSEQ multiplex PCR, and the TCRdb table lists in-frame clones only, not all of them. This table holds 34,000 or so clones, approximately 90% found once. Material: CD8+ T cells from peripheral blood mononuclear cells, obtained in the first trimester of pregnancy. The receptor source for this set is a female donor with multiple sclerosis, enrolled in a pregnancy study.

A note on this clone: It is unclear where the CDR3 begins or ends on the DNA, so no DNA is shown, and the CDR3 is as TCRdb lists it. The CDR3: CASSFLWGRNYGYTF. The V call is TRBV7-2, the J call TRBJ1-2; the D segment call TRBD1 is taken from the table without a DNA check. Counting both end residues, the CDR3 totals 15 amino acids. Germline V gives CDR1 SGHTA, CDR2 FQGNSA.

The chain couples TRBV28 to TRBJ2-7; 12 positions match TRBD2. V was pared by 3 bases and J by 5 bases, with 2 bases of the junction left unmatched. This CDR3 is 14 amino acids long. Germline V lookup: CDR1 MDHEN, CDR2 SYDVKM. The CDR3 sequence is CASSLTSGRDEQYF. The DNA for the CDR3 is TGTGCCAGCAGTTTGACTAGCGGGAGAGACGAGCAGTACTTC.

This clone was observed a single time. V is TRBV4-1 and J is TRBJ2-7; D not certain. This CDR3 comprises 14 residues. The V end lost 0 bases, the J end lost 5 bases, and 11 bases lay between the germline ends. Looked up from germline, CDR1 is MGHRA and CDR2 is YSYEKL. This CDR3 is CASSQDKNGNEQYF. CDR3 nucleotides: TGCGCCAGCAGCCAAGATAAAAATGGCAACGAGCAGTACTTC.

The V and J genes are TRBV28 and TRBJ1-1; tentative D call: TRBD1 (6 bases). This CDR3 is 12 amino acids long. V was pared by 2 bases and J by 11 bases, with 12 bases between. CDR1 is MDHEN, CDR2 SYDVKM, per germline. The CDR3 loop reads CASSLGTKLAFF. CDR3 nucleotides: TGTGCCAGCAGTTTAGGGACAAAGTTGGCTTTCTTT.

V gene TRBV6-4 combines with J gene TRBJ2-2; 7 positions agree with TRBD2. Per germline, CDR1 MRHNA and CDR2 SNTAGT. CDR3 length: 15 residues. The trim removed 2 bases at V and 0 bases at J, leaving 0 bases unmatched. The CDR3 spells CASSDGRANTGELFF. The CDR3 nucleotides are TGTGCCAGCAGTGACGGGAGGGCGAACACCGGGGAGCTGTTTTTT.

This sequence joins TRBV2 and TRBJ2-3, with D possibly TRBD2 on 6 matching bases. This CDR3 spans 14 amino acids. V dropped 4 bases and J dropped 1 base, with 9 bases sitting between them. CDR1 is SNHLY and CDR2 is FYNNEI in the germline V gene. The CDR3 bases are TGTGCCAGCAGTGGGGACTTTCGCACAGATACGCAGTATTTT. Amino acid sequence: CASSGDFRTDTQYF.